This passage covers 28 T cell receptor beta chains from one sample sequenced in a study of T cell responses to AZD1222 COVID-19 vaccine. The data were produced by immunoSEQ multiplex PCR, yet TCRdb's version contains in-frame clones alone and is incomplete. The table shows 26,000 or so clones, with 92% occurring only once. The sample was peripheral blood, taken 28 days after the second AZD1222 dose. All receptors come from an adult who received the AZD1222 COVID-19 vaccine.

V gene TRBV18 combines with J gene TRBJ2-3; D is unresolved. V was shortened by 3 bases and J by 4 bases, with 8 bases between the two germline ends. Germline V gene data show CDR1 as KGHSH and CDR2 as LQKENI. The CDR3 totals 13 residues. CDR3 amino acids: CASSPTGPDTQYF. CDR3 coding DNA: TGTGCCAGCTCACCCACCGGGCCAGATACGCAGTATTTT.

This clone was seen once. The V call is TRBV6-2 or TRBV6-3, the J call TRBJ2-1; weak D call: TRBD1 (6 bases). There are 14 residues in the CDR3. V was trimmed by 5 bases and J by 4 bases, leaving 12 bases between them. Looked up from germline, CDR1 is MNHEY and CDR2 is SVGEGT. The CDR3, as DNA: TGTGCCAGCAGTCCCCGACAGGCGTACAATGAGCAGTTCTTC. Protein: CASSPRQAYNEQFF.

Here the CDR3 reads CASSQTFGGTGRTGELFF. CDR3 nucleotides: TGTGCCAGCAGTCAAACTTTCGGCGGGACAGGGCGGACCGGGGAGCTGTTTTTT. The chain employs TRBV16 and TRBJ2-2; 9 positions agree with TRBD1. This CDR3 contains 18 residues. Per the germline V gene, CDR1 is KGHSY and CDR2 is FQNENV. With 6 bases clipped from V and 5 bases from J, the junction kept 16 bases outside the gene matches. The full variable domain, completed using reference TRBV16 and TRBJ2-2, is GEEVAQTPKHLVRGEGQKAKLYCAPIKGHSYVFWYQQVLKNEFKFLISFQNENVFDETGMPKERFSAKCLPNSPCSLEIQATKLEDSAVYFCASSQTFGGTGRTGELFFGEGSRLTVL.

The CDR3 protein is CASSLGGLWAYEQYF. The DNA for the CDR3 is TGTGCCAGCAGCTTGGGGGGACTATGGGCTTACGAGCAGTACTTC. The rearrangement joins TRBV5-6 to TRBJ2-7; TRBD2 matches at 7 bases. Germline values: CDR1 SGHDT, CDR2 YYEEEE. The CDR3 loop spans 15 amino acids. Germline trimming cut 0 bases from V and 4 bases from J; bases unmatched to any gene: 7.

J is TRBJ1-2 and V is TRBV28; D ambiguous. This CDR3 comprises 10 residues. Germline CDR1 reads MDHEN; CDR2 reads SYDVKM. Here the CDR3 DNA reads TGTGGGACTTCCCGCTATGGCTACACCTTC. Translated, it gives CGTSRYGYTF.

This clone is a singleton in its sample. The rearrangement joins TRBV3-1 (or the pseudogene TRBV3-2) to TRBJ2-5, with 8 bases fitting TRBD2. Per germline, CDR1 LGHDT and CDR2 YNNKEL (reference sequence). With V trimmed by 1 base and J by 5 bases, 15 bases remained unmatched. The CDR3 has 18 residues. In DNA form, the CDR3 reads TGTGCCAGCAGCCAAGTGGGACTTGGGGTAGCGGGAATGGAGACCCAGTACTTC. Residues: CASSQVGLGVAGMETQYF.

The chain couples TRBV18 to TRBJ2-3, with TRBD2 identical over 7 bases. The J segment lost 2 bases and the V segment lost 4 bases, leaving 12 bases of the junction unmatched. CDR1 and CDR2 from the germline V gene are KGHSH and LQKENI. This CDR3 is built from 17 residues. This CDR3 is CASSRRGDSRSTDTQYF. CDR3 DNA sequence: TGTGCCAGCTCACGCCGGGGGGATAGCAGGTCCACAGATACGCAGTATTTT.

The rearrangement uses TRBV9 and TRBJ1-5, with D perhaps matching TRBD1 (5 bases). Germline V gene data show CDR1 as SGDLS and CDR2 as YYNGEE. This CDR3 region has 15 residues. Deletions cut 0 bases from V and 6 bases from J, with 13 bases between. CDR3 protein: CASSVGRRGGQPQHF. In DNA form, the CDR3 reads TGTGCCAGCAGCGTAGGGAGGAGGGGAGGTCAGCCCCAGCATTTT.

This chain joins TRBV20-1 and TRBJ1-2; no firm D call. V gave up 4 bases and J gave up 7 bases, with 10 bases separating them. Germline V gene sequence: CDR1 DFQATT, CDR2 SNEGSKA (reference sequence). The CDR3 consists of 11 residues. Written as DNA, the CDR3 is TGCAGTGCTACTCGTACGGGTGGCTACACCTTC. This gives the protein CSATRTGGYTF.

The J gene is TRBJ2-1, the V gene TRBV10-3; 8 nucleotides match TRBD1. The CDR3 is 15 amino acids. Germline CDR1 reads ENHRY; CDR2 reads SYGVKD. After removal of 3 bases from V and 9 bases from J, the junction contained 10 bases not matched to a gene. The CDR3 DNA reads as TGTGCCATCAGTGAAGGGCAGGGGGCGAGTAGTGAGCAGTTCTTC. It specifies CAISEGQGASSEQFF.

This chain joins TRBV10-2 and TRBJ1-1; D gene unclear. V dropped 6 bases and J dropped 1 base, with 9 bases sitting between them. The CDR3 runs 13 residues. The germline V gene encodes CDR1 WSHSY and CDR2 SAAADI. The chain's CDR3 is CASSPTRNTEAFF. The CDR3 coding sequence is TGCGCCAGCAGCCCCACAAGGAACACTGAAGCTTTCTTT.

The chain employs TRBV19 and TRBJ1-1; D unresolved. Germline V gives CDR1 LNHDA, CDR2 SQIVND (reference sequence). Trimming took off 2 bases at V and 2 bases at J, with 6 bases between the two ends. This CDR3 is built from 13 residues. The chain's CDR3 is CASSIRHNTEAFF. CDR3 DNA: TGTGCCAGTAGTATAAGACACAACACTGAAGCTTTCTTT.

In this sample, this clone turned up a few times. The chain's CDR3 is CASSLGTSDMFF. In DNA form, the CDR3 reads TGTGCCAGCAGCTTGGGGACTAGCGATATGTTTTTT. The rearrangement uses TRBV7-9 and TRBJ2-2, with 10 bases aligning to TRBD2. V lost 3 bases, J lost 15 bases, and 4 bases stayed unmatched. The germline gives CDR1 SEHNR, CDR2 FQNEAQ (reference sequence). This CDR3 contains 12 residues.

The chain is built from TRBV7-3 and TRBJ1-1; D is uncertain. Germline V CDR1 and CDR2: SGHTA, FQGTGA. This CDR3 has 13 residues. V was pared by 5 bases and J by 0 bases, with 7 bases between. The CDR3 nucleotides read TGTGCCAGCAGCCCCGACTTGAACACTGAAGCTTTCTTT. Protein: CASSPDLNTEAFF.

V gene TRBV24-1 combines with J gene TRBJ2-1, with 8 bases lining up with TRBD2. The CDR3 loop spans 15 amino acids. Germline trimming cut 4 bases from V and 8 bases from J; bases unmatched to any gene: 9. Germline CDR1 and CDR2: KGHDR and SFDVKD. CDR3 in DNA: TGTGCCACCAGTGACCCGGGACTAGGGGTCGATGAGCAGTTCTTC. It specifies CATSDPGLGVDEQFF.

This chain joins TRBV28 and TRBJ1-3, with a possible D match to TRBD1 (6 bases). Germline V lookup: CDR1 MDHEN, CDR2 SYDVKM. V lost 8 bases and J 7 bases, leaving 15 bases between the germline ends. CDR3 length equals 13 residues. The CDR3 DNA follows: TGTGCCAGCGCACAGGGCCCCTGGAACACCATATATTTT. Protein: CASAQGPWNTIYF.

The chain combines TRBV5-1 with TRBJ2-7, with TRBD1 matching 7 bases. The CDR3 runs 15 residues. The V segment lost 0 bases and the J segment 2 bases; nucleotides outside the gene matches: 5. In germline, CDR1 is SGHRS, CDR2 YFSETQ. For the CDR3, the DNA is TGCGCCAGCAGCTTGGCCGACAGGGCTACCTACGAGCAGTACTTC. Translation gives CASSLADRATYEQYF.

The J gene is TRBJ2-1, the V gene TRBV21-1. TRBV21-1 is tagged as a pseudogene. This CDR3 has 15 residues. The CDR3 DNA is TGTGCCAGCAGCCCTCGGATTAATTCAGACAATGAGCAGTTCTTC. This gives the protein CASSPRINSDNEQFF.

This sequence joins TRBV19 and TRBJ2-1; 9 bases fit TRBD2. V trimming: 3 bases; J trimming: 1 base; junction bases outside the gene matches: 7. The length of the CDR3 is 17 residues. Germline V gene data show CDR1 as LNHDA and CDR2 as SQIVND (reference sequence). The CDR3 DNA sequence: TGTGCCAGTAGTATTCAGGGACTAGCCGGTTCCTACAATGAGCAGTTCTTC. Residues: CASSIQGLAGSYNEQFF.

This chain links TRBV19 with TRBJ1-5, with D unresolved. The CDR3 is 16 residues long. CDR1 LNHDA and CDR2 SQIVND come from the germline V gene (reference sequence). Trimming shortened V by 3 bases and J by 0 bases, and 12 bases separated the two germline ends. In DNA, the CDR3 is TGTGCCAGTAGTATCATAGTTCGGGGTAGCAATCAGCCCCAGCATTTT. Translated: CASSIIVRGSNQPQHF.

The rearrangement joins TRBV5-1 to TRBJ2-7; D gene unclear. The CDR3 loop spans 14 amino acids. Germline V gene sequence: CDR1 SGHRS, CDR2 YFSETQ. V was shortened by 4 bases and J by 3 bases, with 14 bases between the two germline ends. CDR3 amino acids: CASSVSVENYEQYF. CDR3 nucleotides: TGCGCCAGCAGCGTAAGTGTGGAAAACTACGAGCAGTACTTC.

The V call is TRBV3-1 (or the pseudogene TRBV3-2), the J call TRBJ2-2; 7 bases agree with TRBD1. This CDR3 contains 14 residues. The junction had 3 bases not matched to a gene; V was cut back by 6 bases and J by 2 bases. The germline gives CDR1 LGHDT, CDR2 YNNKEL (reference sequence). The CDR3 is CASSRDRNTGELFF. CDR3 in DNA: TGTGCCAGCAGTCGGGACAGAAACACCGGGGAGCTGTTTTTT.

V and J are TRBV4-1 and TRBJ2-6; 8 nucleotides agree with TRBD1. V shed 2 bases, J shed 1 base, and the junction held 7 bases outside the gene matches. From germline, CDR1 is MGHRA and CDR2 YSYEKL. The CDR3 spans 18 residues. This CDR3 reads CASSQRPDRVSGANVLTF. As DNA, the CDR3 is TGCGCCAGCAGCCAACGTCCGGACAGGGTATCTGGGGCCAACGTCCTGACTTTC.

The sample holds one count of this clone. This rearrangement joins TRBV30 to TRBJ1-2; weak D call: TRBD1 (5 bases). V lost 1 base, J lost 5 bases, and 17 bases lay in between. There are 15 residues in the CDR3. The germline gives CDR1 GTSNPN, CDR2 SVGIG (reference sequence). Here the CDR3 reads CAWSETPGRRYGYTF. For the CDR3, the DNA is TGTGCCTGGAGTGAAACCCCGGGACGGAGATATGGCTACACCTTC. The whole variable domain, remainder taken from reference TRBV30 and TRBJ1-2, is SQTIHQWPATLVQPVGSPLSLECTVEGTSNPNLYWYRQAAGRGLQLLFYSVGIGQISSEVPQNLSASRPQDRQFILSSKKLLLSDSGFYLCAWSETPGRRYGYTFGSGTRLTVV.

This chain links TRBV9 with TRBJ2-1; no reliable D call. The germline CDR1 and CDR2 sequences are SGDLS and YYNGEE. Deletions cut 6 bases from V and 0 bases from J, with 10 bases between. This CDR3 is built from 14 residues. DNA for the CDR3: TGTGCCAGCACGGCGGCAAACTCCTACAATGAGCAGTTCTTC. This encodes CASTAANSYNEQFF.

This chain connects TRBV18 to TRBJ1-5, with TRBD1 identical over 8 bases. From germline, CDR1 is KGHSH and CDR2 LQKENI. The junction had 7 bases not matched to a gene; V was cut back by 2 bases and J by 7 bases. The CDR3 spans 15 residues. The CDR3 is CASSPRQGAIQPQHF. The CDR3 region has the DNA TGTGCCAGCTCACCAAGGCAGGGGGCGATACAGCCCCAGCATTTT.

The V and J genes are TRBV7-6 and TRBJ1-5; D gene unclear. Trimming cost V 5 bases and J 4 bases, with 15 bases left between them. CDR1 and CDR2 from the germline V gene are SGHVS and FNYEAQ. CDR3 size: 15 residues. The CDR3 DNA is TGTGCCAGCAGCCAGCAGAGTGGGCTTAATCAGCCCCAGCATTTT. Its protein product is CASSQQSGLNQPQHF.

This chain uses TRBV7-3 with TRBJ2-1; the match to TRBD2 covers 11 bases. There are 14 residues in the CDR3. The germline V gene has CDR1 SGHTA and CDR2 FQGTGA. Trimming at V came to 4 bases and at J to 9 bases, leaving 5 bases not matched to a gene. The CDR3 is CASSSGLAASEQFF. CDR3 DNA: TGTGCCAGCAGCTCGGGACTAGCGGCGAGTGAGCAGTTCTTC.